This TCR beta chain was retrieved from a study of long-term antiretroviral therapy in people with HIV. Notes on the study in general: Diversity went up after ART and still fell short of transplant donor controls. Whereas controls had wider CDR3 length ranges, HIV repertoires had narrower ones.

As concerns this clone: Its antigen remains unidentified.

Cryopreserved PBMC samples of roughly 1-10 million cells were used for DNA extraction. Version v3.0 of the immunoSEQ assay ran at survey level. Samples were sequenced targeting about 40,000-50,000 T-cell genomes each. Assay: immunoSEQ multiplex PCR; the TCRdb copy retains only in-frame clones and omits some. The sample holds about 14,000 clones, around 80% seen once. Per the germline V gene, CDR1 is MNHNS and CDR2 is SASEGT. V lost 5 bases to trimming and J lost 1 base; unmatched junction nucleotides: 3. CDR3 length: 15 residues. Sequenced here: unsorted PBMCs, sampled 1.3 years before starting antiretroviral therapy. This rearrangement joins TRBV6-1 to TRBJ2-3, with TRBD2 identical over 10 bases. The sequence was obtained from a middle-aged man with HIV. In DNA, the CDR3 is TGTGCCAGCAGTATAGCGGGGGGTGGCACAGATACGCAGTATTTT. Its translation is CASSIAGGGTDTQYF.